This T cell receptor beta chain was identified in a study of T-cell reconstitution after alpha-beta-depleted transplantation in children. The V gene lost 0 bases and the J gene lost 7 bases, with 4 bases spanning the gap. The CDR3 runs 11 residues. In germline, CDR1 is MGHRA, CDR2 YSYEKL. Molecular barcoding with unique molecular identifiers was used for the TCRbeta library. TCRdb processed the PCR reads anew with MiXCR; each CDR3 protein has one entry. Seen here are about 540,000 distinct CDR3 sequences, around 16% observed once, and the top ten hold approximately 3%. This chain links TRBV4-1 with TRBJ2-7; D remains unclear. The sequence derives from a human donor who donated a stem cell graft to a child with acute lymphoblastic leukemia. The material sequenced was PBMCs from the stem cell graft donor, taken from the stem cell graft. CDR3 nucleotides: TGCGCCAGCAGCCAAGATAGGGAGCAGTACTTC. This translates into CASSQDREQYF.